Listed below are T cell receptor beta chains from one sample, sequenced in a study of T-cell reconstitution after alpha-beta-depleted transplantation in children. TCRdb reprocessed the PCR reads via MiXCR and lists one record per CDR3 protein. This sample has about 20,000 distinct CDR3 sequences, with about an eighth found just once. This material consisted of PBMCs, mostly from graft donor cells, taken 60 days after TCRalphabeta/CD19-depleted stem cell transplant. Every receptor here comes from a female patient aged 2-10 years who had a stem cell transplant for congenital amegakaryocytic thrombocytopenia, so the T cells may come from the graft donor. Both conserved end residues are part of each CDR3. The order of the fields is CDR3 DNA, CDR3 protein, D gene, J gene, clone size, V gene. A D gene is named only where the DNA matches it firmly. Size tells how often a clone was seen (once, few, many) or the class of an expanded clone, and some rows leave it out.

TGTGCCAGCAGTCCCCTTCTAGCGGTAGGGGATACGCAGTATTTT | CASSPLLAVGDTQYF | TRBD2 | TRBJ2-3 | many | TRBV12-3/TRBV12-4
TGTGCCAGCAGCAATGGAGGGGACCAGCCCCAGCATTTT | CASSNGGDQPQHF | - | TRBJ1-5 | many | TRBV21-1
TGTGCCTCGGGGGCAGGGGCCGACTACGAGCAGTACTTC | CASGAGADYEQYF | - | TRBJ2-7 | - | TRBV10-3
TGCGCCAGCAGCTTGGCCGTTTTGAAGGGACACCCCTACGAGCAGTACTTC | CASSLAVLKGHPYEQYF | - | TRBJ2-7 | many | TRBV5-1
TGTGCCAGCAGTTACCTAGTCAACGAGCAGTACTTC | CASSYLVNEQYF | - | TRBJ2-7 | many | TRBV6-2/TRBV6-3
TGCGCCAGCAGCAGTCCAAGCACTGAAGCTTTCTTT | CASSSPSTEAFF | - | TRBJ1-1 | medium-sized | TRBV5-1
TGCAGTGCTAGAGATGGGGGACTAGCGCCAGATACGCAGTATTTT | CSARDGGLAPDTQYF | TRBD2 | TRBJ2-3 | many | TRBV20-1
TGCAGTGCTAGGACAGGGGGAAGCCCCGGGCAGTACTTC | CSARTGGSPGQYF | TRBD1 | TRBJ2-7 | many | TRBV20-1
TGTGCTAGTGGTTCTGGGGCCAACGTCCTGACTTTC | CASGSGANVLTF | - | TRBJ2-6 | many | TRBV12-5
TGTGCCAGCAGCGTGGGGCATAACACCGGGGAGCTGTTTTTT | CASSVGHNTGELFF | - | TRBJ2-2 | many | TRBV9
TGTGCCGCGACAGGATCTAACTATGGCTACACCTTC | CAATGSNYGYTF | - | TRBJ1-2 | many | TRBV10-3
TGTGCCATTGGACTCCCCTCCTACGAGCAGTACTTC | CAIGLPSYEQYF | - | TRBJ2-7 | many | TRBV28
TGCAGTGCGCCCGGGCCGGCGAATCAGCCCCAGCATTTT | CSAPGPANQPQHF | - | TRBJ1-5 | many | TRBV20-1
TGTGCCATCAGTATGGGTGGGCGGGACTACGAGCAGTACTTC | CAISMGGRDYEQYF | - | TRBJ2-7 | - | TRBV10-3
TGTGCCAGCAGTTACTCGGCCCCTGCGGGAGGGTCCTACGAGCAGTACTTC | CASSYSAPAGGSYEQYF | TRBD2 | TRBJ2-7 | - | TRBV6-5
TGCAGCGTTGGGGCTAGCGGGACATACGAGCAGTACTTC | CSVGASGTYEQYF | TRBD2 | TRBJ2-7 | medium-sized | TRBV29-1
TGCGCCAGCAGCTCCCCTAGCGGGAGGATCCCCGGGGAGCTGTTTTTT | CASSSPSGRIPGELFF | TRBD2 | TRBJ2-2 | many | TRBV5-1
TGTGCCAGCATCCTGCAGATGGGGGCTAACTATGGCTACACCTTC | CASILQMGANYGYTF | - | TRBJ1-2 | many | TRBV7-2
TGTGCCAGCAGCCGAATGAATCACTGCGAGCAGTACTTC | CASSRMNHCEQYF | - | TRBJ2-7 | medium-sized | TRBV5-6
TGTGCCAGCAGCTTTATGGGCACTGAAGCTTTCTTT | CASSFMGTEAFF | - | TRBJ1-1 | many | TRBV7-8
TGTGCCAGCAGCTTAAAGCTAGCGGGTCGATGTATCTACGAGCAGTACTTC | CASSLKLAGRCIYEQYF | TRBD2 | TRBJ2-7 | many | TRBV7-2
TGTGCCAGCAGCTTAGCGGGAGCCGTCCTGAACGAGCAGTTCTTC | CASSLAGAVLNEQFF | - | TRBJ2-1 | - | TRBV7-6
TGTGCCAGCAGCCCAGGGATGGGACTAGCGGGAGGGAAGTACAATGAGCAGTTCTTC | CASSPGMGLAGGKYNEQFF | TRBD2 | TRBJ2-1 | many | TRBV9
TGTGCCAGGAGAAGGGTACTCAAAACGAACACTGAAGCTTTCTTT | CARRRVLKTNTEAFF | - | TRBJ1-1 | many | TRBV7-9
TGTGCCAGCAGTGAATGGGTATTGAGTATTAACTATGGCTACACCTTC | CASSEWVLSINYGYTF | - | TRBJ1-2 | - | TRBV6-1
TGCAGTGCTAGAGGGGCTGGGTGGCGGGAGTTGTCTGGGGCCAACGTCCTGACTTTC | CSARGAGWRELSGANVLTF | TRBD2 | TRBJ2-6 | - | TRBV20-1
TGCGCCAGCAGCCGGTGGGGGGCGAACACTGAAGCTTTCTTT | CASSRWGANTEAFF | - | TRBJ1-1 | many | TRBV5-1
TGTGCCAGCAGTTACCGGCCGAGCTCCTTCGAGCAGTACTTC | CASSYRPSSFEQYF | - | TRBJ2-7 | - | TRBV6-5
TGTGCCATCAGGGGGACGGCGAACACCGGGGAGCTGTTTTTT | CAIRGTANTGELFF | - | TRBJ2-2 | many | TRBV10-3
TGTGCCAGCAGCCAAGCTAGTAATGAGCAGTTCTTC | CASSQASNEQFF | - | TRBJ2-1 | many | TRBV3-1
TGCGCCAGCAGCTTAGCACAGGGAGTCTACGAGCAGTACTTC | CASSLAQGVYEQYF | - | TRBJ2-7 | many | TRBV5-1
TGCAGTGCGATAAGACGAGGGCTAGCGGGATTTCTTGCCAAAAACATTCAGTACTTC | CSAIRRGLAGFLAKNIQYF | TRBD2 | TRBJ2-4 | many | TRBV20-1
TGCGCCAGCAACCCCCTCACGAACACCGGGGAGCTGTTTTTT | CASNPLTNTGELFF | - | TRBJ2-2 | many | TRBV5-1
TGTGCCAGCACTCCAGGGGGCACTCCTCTCTACGAGCAGTACTTC | CASTPGGTPLYEQYF | TRBD1 | TRBJ2-7 | - | TRBV6-1
TGTGCCAGCAGCTTACACTCGGGTGGCGACATTCAGTACTTC | CASSLHSGGDIQYF | - | TRBJ2-4 | many | TRBV3-1
TGTGCCAGCAGTCCTAACTACGAGCAGTACTTC | CASSPNYEQYF | - | TRBJ2-7 | many | TRBV25-1
TGCAGCGTTGAACCCCTAGCGGGAGGCTCAACATTC | CSVEPLAGGSTF | TRBD2 | TRBJ2-1 | many | TRBV29-1
TGCAGTGCTAGACCTACACAGGAGGGCTATGGCTACACCTTC | CSARPTQEGYGYTF | - | TRBJ1-2 | many | TRBV20-1
TGTGCCAGCAGCTTCCCTCGTAGGGACACCTTTCTCTCCTACGAGCAGTACTTC | CASSFPRRDTFLSYEQYF | - | TRBJ2-7 | many | TRBV21-1
TGTGCCAGCTCACCGAAGTTTGGGGAGACCCAGTACTTC | CASSPKFGETQYF | - | TRBJ2-5 | - | TRBV18
TGTGCCAGCTTATCAACTACGGGGGTAAACGTCCTGACTTTC | CASLSTTGVNVLTF | - | TRBJ2-6 | - | TRBV28